The clone carrying this T cell receptor beta chain is medium-sized within its sample. These data come from a study of blood T cell repertoires in COVID-19. The length of the CDR3 is 15 residues. Trimming stripped 2 bases from V and 1 base from J, with 10 bases between. Germline V CDR1 and CDR2: SNHLY, FYNNEI. Profiling relied on immunoSEQ multiplex PCR, and the TCRdb table lists in-frame clones only, not all of them. The data contain about 45,000 clones, roughly 87% of them seen just once; the ten biggest clones take up roughly an eighth. V and J are TRBV2 and TRBJ2-3; no clear D gene. This TCR derives from a human donor in a cohort sampled during active COVID-19. The sequenced material came from peripheral blood. CDR3 protein: CASSEKHRGTDTQYF. DNA for the CDR3: TGTGCCAGCAGTGAAAAGCACCGGGGCACAGATACGCAGTATTTT.